A single sample gave rise to the 17 T cell receptor beta chains below, sequenced in a study of blood T cell repertoires in COVID-19. Sequencing used immunoSEQ multiplex PCR; TCRdb keeps in-frame clones, though not all of them. The profile covers under 300,000 clones, with roughly 93% appearing a single time and 2.3% taken by the ten largest. The sample was PBMCs or T cells enriched from blood (not recorded which). These receptors were collected from a woman between 40 and 55 years old with acute COVID-19.

This chain links TRBV10-3 with TRBJ2-5; unclear D gene. V shed 8 bases and J shed 5 bases, with 9 bases lying between them. Germline V lookup: CDR1 ENHRY, CDR2 SYGVKD. The CDR3 has 11 residues. CDR3 protein: CAISPGETQYF. The CDR3 DNA reads TGTGCCATCTCACCCGGGGAGACCCAGTACTTC.

DNA for the CDR3: TGTGCCAGTAGTAACGACAGGAGTCTCTCCTATAATTCACCCCTCCACTTT. It is translated as CASSNDRSLSYNSPLHF. V and J are TRBV19 and TRBJ1-6; TRBD1 is a possible D gene (6 bases). The V end lost 4 bases, the J end lost 0 bases, and 13 bases lay between the germline ends. In germline, CDR1 is LNHDA, CDR2 SQIVND (reference sequence). The CDR3 is made up of 17 amino acids.

J is TRBJ2-7 and V is TRBV11-2, with 8 bases lining up with TRBD1. Germline values: CDR1 SGHAT, CDR2 FQNNGV. This CDR3 has 15 residues. V shed 4 bases, J shed 3 bases, and the junction held 8 bases outside the gene matches. The DNA of the CDR3 is TGTGCCAGCAGCTCCCCTCGGGGACAGGTCTACGAGCAGTACTTC. It specifies CASSSPRGQVYEQYF.

The genes are TRBV30 and TRBJ1-2, with 7 bases that match TRBD1. The CDR3 consists of 13 residues. With 5 bases clipped from V and 2 bases from J, the junction kept 5 bases outside the gene matches. Germline assignment: CDR1 GTSNPN and CDR2 SVGIG (reference sequence). The CDR3 loop is CAWEGQENYGYTF. In DNA form, the CDR3 reads TGTGCCTGGGAAGGACAGGAGAACTATGGCTACACCTTC. Looking up the rest from reference TRBV30 and TRBJ1-2 gives the full variable domain: SQTIHQWPATLVQPVGSPLSLECTVEGTSNPNLYWYRQAAGRGLQLLFYSVGIGQISSEVPQNLSASRPQDRQFILSSKKLLLSDSGFYLCAWEGQENYGYTFGSGTRLTVV.

The chain has TRBV10-3 and TRBJ2-7, with TRBD1 identical over 8 bases. CDR1 ENHRY and CDR2 SYGVKD come from the germline V gene. The CDR3 has 15 residues. The V and J ends lost 6 bases and 4 bases, in that order; junction bases with no gene match: 11. The CDR3 bases are TGTGCCATCAGGGGGGCCGGGACAGGCCTTTACGAGCAGTACTTC. This sequence encodes CAIRGAGTGLYEQYF.

This sequence joins TRBV9 and TRBJ2-2, with 8 bases lining up with TRBD1. The CDR3 runs to 16 residues. Per the germline V gene, CDR1 is SGDLS and CDR2 is YYNGEE. V dropped 1 base and J dropped 2; count of bases not matched to a gene: 4. The CDR3, as DNA: TGTGCCAGCAGCGTACGGGACAGGATTAACACCGGGGAGCTGTTTTTT. Its translation is CASSVRDRINTGELFF.

V gene TRBV15 combines with J gene TRBJ1-2; 9 bases are shared with TRBD1. This CDR3 region has 15 residues. The V gene's germline CDR1 is LNHNV and CDR2 YYDKDF (reference sequence). The V segment lost 5 bases and the J segment 6 bases; nucleotides outside the gene matches: 10. The CDR3 nucleotides are TGTGCCACCAGCCCAGACGGGGACAGGGCGGATGGCTACACCTTC. This codes for CATSPDGDRADGYTF.

The V call is TRBV28, the J call TRBJ1-5; D not resolved. V was shortened by 2 bases and J by 4 bases, with 12 bases between the two germline ends. Germline-derived CDR1 and CDR2 are MDHEN and SYDVKM. The CDR3 has 15 residues. The CDR3 reads CASSLPSVRNQPQHF. The CDR3 nucleotides read TGTGCCAGCAGTTTACCGTCGGTTCGGAATCAGCCCCAGCATTTT.

The rearrangement joins TRBV7-2 to TRBJ2-1; tentatively, D is TRBD1 (6 bases). Germline V lookup: CDR1 SGHTA, CDR2 FQGNSA. The CDR3 sequence is 15 residues long. Trimming left V 5 bases short and J 5 bases short, with 16 bases between. In DNA, the CDR3 is TGTGCCAGCAGCCCTAGATGGGGGCATCACAATGAGCAGTTCTTC. Translating gives CASSPRWGHHNEQFF.

This clone has just a few counts. The rearrangement joins TRBV5-1 to TRBJ2-7, with 8 bases aligning to TRBD1. CDR1 and CDR2 (germline): SGHRS, YFSETQ. Trimming took 3 bases from V and 1 from J; bases not matched to a gene: 9. The CDR3 length is 16 residues. This chain's CDR3 is CASSWRGQGASYEQYF. The CDR3 DNA reads TGCGCCAGCAGCTGGCGCGGACAGGGAGCTTCCTACGAGCAGTACTTC. The variable domain in full, with the rest retrieved from reference TRBV5-1 and TRBJ2-7, is KAGVTQTPRYLIKTRGQQVTLSCSPISGHRSVSWYQQTPGQGLQFLFEYFSETQRNKGNFPGRFSGRQFSNSRSEMNVSTLELGDSALYLCASSWRGQGASYEQYFGPGTRLTVT.

V and J are TRBV11-3 and TRBJ2-3; 10 bases align to TRBD2. Germline V gene lookup returns CDR1 SGHNT and CDR2 YENEEA. The CDR3 consists of 14 residues. V trimming: 6 bases; J trimming: 2 bases; junction bases outside the gene matches: 2. CDR3 coding DNA: TGTGCCAGCAGTCTAGCGGGGGACACAGATACGCAGTATTTT. Its translation: CASSLAGDTDTQYF.

The rearrangement uses TRBV3-1 (or the pseudogene TRBV3-2) and TRBJ1-2; tentative D call: TRBD1 (5 bases). This CDR3 is 14 amino acids long. The germline CDR1 and CDR2 sequences are LGHDT and YNNKEL (reference sequence). The V and J ends lost 4 bases and 4 bases respectively, with 13 bases between them. CDR3 sequence reads: CASSPRVFGYGYTF. For the CDR3, the DNA is TGTGCCAGCAGCCCCAGGGTATTCGGCTATGGCTACACCTTC.

This clone appeared a single time. This chain joins TRBV9 and TRBJ1-1; weak D call: TRBD1 (5 bases). Germline-derived CDR1 and CDR2 are SGDLS and YYNGEE. This CDR3 is built from 15 residues. Deletions cut 3 bases from V and 3 bases from J, with 15 bases between. The DNA for the CDR3 is TGTGCCAGCAGCGAAGAGGGGAGGCTTGACACTGAAGCTTTCTTT. Protein product: CASSEEGRLDTEAFF.

The CDR3 DNA reads as TGTGCCAGCAGCGTAGGGGTAGCGGGAGTGCTTGAGCAGTTCTTC. It codes for CASSVGVAGVLEQFF. This rearrangement joins TRBV9 to TRBJ2-1, with TRBD2 matching over 9 bases. Trimming at V came to 0 bases and at J to 9 bases, leaving 7 bases not matched to a gene. The CDR3 covers 15 residues. The V gene's germline CDR1 is SGDLS and CDR2 YYNGEE.

The genes are TRBV4-2 and TRBJ1-6, with 8 bases identical to TRBD1. The CDR3 covers 16 residues. Trimming removed 1 base from V and 5 bases from J; junction bases left unmatched: 4. Per germline, CDR1 LGHNA and CDR2 YNFKEQ. CDR3 in amino acids: CASSQVTGVNNSPLHF. The CDR3 DNA reads TGTGCCAGCAGCCAAGTGACAGGGGTTAATAATTCACCCCTCCACTTT.

The chain is built from TRBV15 and TRBJ2-5, with a tentative D call TRBD2 (5 bases). Deletions cut 5 bases from V and 5 bases from J, with 18 bases between. This CDR3 has 15 amino acids. Germline CDR1 LNHNV, CDR2 YYDKDF (reference sequence). The DNA for the CDR3 is TGTGCCACCAGCGGCCGGCGAGCTAGCAGGGAGACCCAGTACTTC. It translates to CATSGRRASRETQYF. Together with reference TRBV15 and TRBJ2-5, the CDR3 gives the full variable domain: DAMVIQNPRYQVTQFGKPVTLSCSQTLNHNVMYWYQQKSSQAPKLLFHYYDKDFNNEADTPDNFQSRRPNTSFCFLDIRSPGLGDTAMYLCATSGRRASRETQYFGPGTRLLVL.

The chain carries TRBV7-2 and TRBJ1-1; 10 positions agree with TRBD1. Germline V gene sequence: CDR1 SGHTA, CDR2 FQGNSA. V lost 1 base, J lost 4 bases, and 3 bases stayed unmatched. The CDR3 runs 15 residues. The CDR3 protein is CASSLVWTGGTEAFF. In DNA form, the CDR3 reads TGTGCCAGCAGCTTAGTTTGGACAGGGGGCACTGAAGCTTTCTTT.